The 28 T cell receptor beta chains given below trace back to one sample, sequenced in a study of blood T cell repertoires in COVID-19. Sequenced by immunoSEQ multiplex PCR; TCRdb stores in-frame clones only, minus some. The sample gives under 150,000 clones, about nine tenths of which show up once; less than 2% is in the top ten. The sequenced sample consisted of peripheral blood. The receptor set was obtained from a human donor with active COVID-19. The donor label of this sample is uncertain.

This chain links TRBV6-6 with TRBJ2-2, with a weak D call TRBD2 (7 bases). V gave up 6 bases and J gave up 8 bases, with 19 bases separating them. CDR1 and CDR2 from the germline V gene are MNHNY and SVGAGI (reference sequence). The CDR3 is made up of 15 amino acids. This chain's CDR3 is CASSDRGAEKGELFF. CDR3 DNA: TGTGCCAGCAGCGACCGGGGGGCGGAGAAGGGGGAGCTGTTTTTT.

The rearrangement uses TRBV9 and TRBJ2-2; perhaps TRBD2 as D (5 bases). This CDR3 spans 17 amino acids. CDR1 and CDR2 from the germline V gene are SGDLS and YYNGEE. The V end was cut by 0 bases, the J end by 1 base, with 13 bases between. The CDR3 spells CASSVALTGENTGELFF. In DNA, the CDR3 is TGTGCCAGCAGCGTAGCTCTTACCGGGGAGAACACCGGGGAGCTGTTTTTT.

This chain joins TRBV6-2 or TRBV6-3 and TRBJ1-1; D possibly corresponds to TRBD1 (5 bases). There are 15 residues in the CDR3. The germline V and J ends were trimmed by 6 bases and 0 bases, with 14 bases remaining between them. CDR1 is MNHEY and CDR2 is SVGEGT in the germline V gene. In nucleotides, the CDR3 is TGTGCCAGCAGCAGCGGGCAGGGTTTGAACACTGAAGCTTTCTTT. The encoded protein is CASSSGQGLNTEAFF.

The table lists this clone with a few counts. The chain combines TRBV4-2 with TRBJ1-5; D unclear. V lost 0 bases to trimming and J lost 7 bases, with 7 bases between them. This CDR3 comprises 13 residues. The germline CDR1 and CDR2 sequences are LGHNA and YNFKEQ. The chain's CDR3 is CASSQDGGQPQHF. The DNA for the CDR3 is TGTGCCAGCAGCCAAGATGGAGGGCAGCCCCAGCATTTT.

The V call is TRBV6-1, the J call TRBJ2-3; the D is unclear. Germline-derived CDR1 and CDR2 are MNHNS and SASEGT. This CDR3 is 16 amino acids long. Trimming left V 4 bases short and J 6 bases short, with 20 bases between. The CDR3 nucleotides are TGTGCCAGCAGTGCATCCTGGATAGCAAGTGCCGATACGCAGTATTTT. This encodes CASSASWIASADTQYF.

V usage is TRBV6-6 and J usage is TRBJ1-1; 10 positions match TRBD1. The CDR3 sequence is 16 residues long. Germline CDR1 is MNHNY and CDR2 is SVGAGI (reference sequence). V lost 6 bases and J lost 0; bases outside the gene matches: 7. CDR3 bases: TGTGCCAGCAGACCGGGACAGGGGTGGATGAACACTGAAGCTTTCTTT. Encoded protein: CASRPGQGWMNTEAFF.

The rearrangement joins TRBV5-1 to TRBJ2-3, with no clear D. In germline, CDR1 is SGHRS, CDR2 YFSETQ. There are 12 residues in the CDR3. V lost 4 bases, J lost 2 bases, and 5 bases lay in between. CDR3 in DNA: TGCGCCAGCAGCCAAAACACAGATACGCAGTATTTT. Its translation is CASSQNTDTQYF.

This clone counts as medium-sized. The same CDR3 is also encoded by other DNA sequences in this sample. The rearrangement links TRBV7-2 to TRBJ2-1, with 9 bases lining up with TRBD1. Germline V gene sequence: CDR1 SGHTA, CDR2 FQGNSA. The V segment lost 4 bases and the J segment 1 base; nucleotides outside the gene matches: 2. The CDR3 runs 15 residues. In nucleotides, the CDR3 is TGTGCCAGCAGCTGGGGACAGGGTTCCTACAATGAGCAGTTCTTC. Encoded protein: CASSWGQGSYNEQFF. Combining the CDR3 with reference TRBV7-2 and TRBJ2-1 gives the whole variable domain GAGVSQSPSNKVTEKGKDVELRCDPISGHTALYWYRQSLGQGLEFLIYFQGNSAPDKSGLPSDRFSAERTGGSVSTLTIQRTQQEDSAVYLCASSWGQGSYNEQFFGPGTRLTVL.

The chain is built from TRBV10-2 and TRBJ1-2, with D uncertain. The length of the CDR3 is 12 residues. With 4 bases removed from V and 2 bases from J, the gap between germline ends came to 5 bases. Germline V gene data show CDR1 as WSHSY and CDR2 as SAAADI. The CDR3 spells CASSAGNYGYTF. The CDR3 DNA is TGCGCCAGCAGTGCCGGGAACTATGGCTACACCTTC.

The rearrangement links TRBV7-6 to TRBJ2-3; 11 positions match TRBD2. V trimming: 1 base; J trimming: 2 bases; junction bases outside the gene matches: 2. Germline V gene data show CDR1 as SGHVS and CDR2 as FNYEAQ. The CDR3 length is 16 residues. In DNA, the CDR3 is TGTGCCAGCAGCTTAGATAGCGGGGGGGCCACAGATACGCAGTATTTT. Encoded protein: CASSLDSGGATDTQYF. Supplemented by reference TRBV7-6 and TRBJ2-3, the full variable domain reads GAGVSQSPRYKVTKRGQDVALRCDPISGHVSLYWYRQALGQGPEFLTYFNYEAQQDKSGLPNDRFSAERPEGSISTLTIQRTEQRDSAMYRCASSLDSGGATDTQYFGPGTRLTVL.

The chain employs TRBV6-5 and TRBJ1-6; TRBD1 is a possible D gene (5 bases). This CDR3 spans 16 amino acids. The V gene lost 2 bases and the J gene lost 1 base, with 9 bases spanning the gap. The germline CDR1 and CDR2 sequences are MNHEY and SVGAGI. CDR3 bases: TGTGCCAGCAGTTACCGGGGGTTATCCTATAATTCACCCCTCCACTTT. It specifies CASSYRGLSYNSPLHF.

The rearrangement links TRBV20-1 to TRBJ1-6; 7 bases map to TRBD1. CDR1 is DFQATT and CDR2 is SNEGSKA in the germline V gene (reference sequence). Trimming at V came to 3 bases and at J to 6 bases, leaving 5 bases not matched to a gene. The CDR3 has 14 amino acids. CDR3 sequence reads: CSASAGQINSPLHF. CDR3 nucleotide sequence: TGCAGTGCTAGTGCGGGACAGATTAATTCACCCCTCCACTTT.

This clone has only one observation. V is TRBV2 and J is TRBJ1-6, with TRBD1 matching 11 bases. V dropped 6 bases and J dropped 7; count of bases not matched to a gene: 8. CDR3 size: 16 residues. Germline V gene lookup returns CDR1 SNHLY and CDR2 FYNNEI. The CDR3 bases are TGTGCCAGCAGGGTAGGACAGGGGGCCAAAAATTCACCCCTCCACTTT. It encodes CASRVGQGAKNSPLHF.

This clone was seen a few times. This chain connects TRBV28 to TRBJ2-7; TRBD1 matches 11 bases. CDR3 size: 15 residues. V shed 3 bases and J 6 bases; nucleotides not matched to a gene: 7. Germline V gene lookup returns CDR1 MDHEN and CDR2 SYDVKM. The chain's CDR3 is CASSFPGQGAAEQYF. CDR3 DNA: TGTGCCAGCAGTTTTCCCGGACAGGGGGCGGCCGAGCAGTACTTC.

The rearrangement uses TRBV19 and TRBJ1-6, with TRBD1 matching 8 bases. J was trimmed by 5 bases and V by 4 bases; bases with no gene match: 7. The germline CDR1 and CDR2 sequences are LNHDA and SQIVND (reference sequence). The CDR3 covers 16 residues. CDR3 DNA sequence: TGTGCCAGTAGTACTCTTCCGGGACAGGATAATTCACCCCTCCACTTT. Encoded protein: CASSTLPGQDNSPLHF.

The chain couples TRBV7-2 to TRBJ1-6, with TRBD1 identical over 10 bases. Germline CDR1 is SGHTA and CDR2 is FQGNSA. After removal of 1 base from V and 7 bases from J, the junction contained 4 bases not matched to a gene. This CDR3 region has 16 residues. The CDR3 protein is CASSLEGQGWNSPLHF. CDR3 DNA sequence: TGTGCCAGCAGCTTAGAGGGACAGGGGTGGAATTCACCCCTCCACTTT.

This chain uses TRBV4-2 with TRBJ2-5; possibly TRBD2 for D (5 bases). The CDR3 is 14 amino acids. Looked up from germline, CDR1 is LGHNA and CDR2 is YNFKEQ. The V end was cut by 0 bases, the J end by 6 bases, with 11 bases between. The CDR3 nucleotides read TGTGCCAGCAGCCAAGATGCAAGCGGTCAGACCCAGTACTTC. Protein sequence: CASSQDASGQTQYF.

The chain couples TRBV6-2 or TRBV6-3 to TRBJ1-1; no clear D gene. The CDR3 has 13 residues. V gave up 0 bases and J gave up 4 bases, with 6 bases separating them. Germline V gene data show CDR1 as MNHEY and CDR2 as SVGEGT. In DNA, the CDR3 is TGTGCCAGCAGTTACTCGACTCTCACTGAAGCTTTCTTT. Amino acids: CASSYSTLTEAFF.

This clone appeared a single time. This chain connects TRBV28 to TRBJ2-3; 10 bases match TRBD1. The V and J ends lost 7 bases and 3 bases, in that order; junction bases with no gene match: 4. Germline lookup yields CDR1 MDHEN and CDR2 SYDVKM. CDR3 size: 14 residues. CDR3 in amino acids: CASTGQGETDTQYF. CDR3 nucleotides: TGTGCCAGCACCGGACAGGGGGAAACAGATACGCAGTATTTT.

The rearrangement joins TRBV18 to TRBJ1-1; D might be TRBD1 (5 bases). Deletions cut 1 base from V and 0 bases from J, with 9 bases between. Per the germline V gene, CDR1 is KGHSH and CDR2 is LQKENI. This CDR3 spans 15 amino acids. The chain's CDR3 is CASSPRDRMNTEAFF. CDR3 in DNA: TGTGCCAGCTCACCACGCGACAGAATGAACACTGAAGCTTTCTTT.

This chain joins TRBV5-1 and TRBJ1-1; 7 positions agree with TRBD1. CDR3 length: 13 residues. The trim removed 4 bases at V and 4 bases at J, leaving 4 bases unmatched. The V gene's germline CDR1 is SGHRS and CDR2 YFSETQ. The CDR3 loop reads CASSQQGITEAFF. The CDR3 nucleotides are TGCGCCAGCAGCCAACAGGGGATCACTGAAGCTTTCTTT.

The chain links TRBV2 to TRBJ2-4, with 8 bases aligning to TRBD1. V dropped 4 bases and J dropped 0; count of bases not matched to a gene: 11. Germline lookup yields CDR1 SNHLY and CDR2 FYNNEI. This CDR3 region has 18 residues. CDR3 residues: CASSGGQGGRLAKNIQYF. CDR3 nucleotide sequence: TGTGCCAGCAGTGGTGGACAGGGTGGCCGTCTAGCCAAAAACATTCAGTACTTC.

The J gene is TRBJ2-5, the V gene TRBV10-1, with D possibly being TRBD2 (5 bases). CDR1 WNHNN and CDR2 SYGVQD come from the germline V gene (reference sequence). Trimming removed 2 bases from V and 4 bases from J, with 14 bases in between. There are 15 residues in the CDR3. CDR3 DNA: TGCGCCAGCAGTGAGGCCAGGCTAGCACCAGAGACCCAGTACTTC. This translates into CASSEARLAPETQYF.

The CDR3 coding sequence is TGTGCCAGCAGCCCAGTTTCGACGGGTGGCTACACCTTC. It specifies CASSPVSTGGYTF. The chain uses TRBV7-2 and TRBJ1-2; D not certain. The germline V gene encodes CDR1 SGHTA and CDR2 FQGNSA. Trimming stripped 5 bases from V and 7 bases from J, with 14 bases between. This CDR3 is built from 13 residues.

This clone was counted only a few times. This rearrangement joins TRBV5-6 to TRBJ1-6; tentatively, D is TRBD1 (6 bases). V was pared by 4 bases and J by 11 bases, with 10 bases between. CDR1 and CDR2 (germline): SGHDT, YYEEEE. This CDR3 comprises 12 residues. The CDR3 is CASSDRNPPLHF. DNA for the CDR3: TGTGCCAGCAGCGACAGGAACCCACCCCTCCACTTT.

The CDR3 reads CASSSAGTGVGNTIYF. As DNA, the CDR3 is TGTGCCAGCAGTTCCGCCGGGACAGGGGTTGGAAACACCATATATTTT. This rearrangement joins TRBV6-5 to TRBJ1-3; 10 bases line up with TRBD1. J gave up 3 bases and V 4 bases, and 6 bases lay outside the gene matches. The length of the CDR3 is 16 residues. Germline V gives CDR1 MNHEY, CDR2 SVGAGI.

The rearrangement links TRBV9 to TRBJ1-1, with TRBD1 as a possible D gene (5 bases). The CDR3 has 15 amino acids. Germline V lookup: CDR1 SGDLS, CDR2 YYNGEE. Trimming removed 4 bases from V and 1 base from J, with 14 bases in between. The CDR3 sequence is CASSPQTASNTEAFF. The CDR3 nucleotides are TGTGCCAGCAGCCCCCAGACAGCTTCGAACACTGAAGCTTTCTTT.

This clone has a single count. The junction shows a germline mismatch at one end, possibly a read error. CDR3 DNA: TGCGCCAGCAGCCAAGAAGGACAGAGGTACACTGAGCAGTTCTTC. Amino acid sequence: CASSQEGQRYTEQFF. The chain uses TRBV4-1 and TRBJ2-1; perhaps TRBD1 as D (6 bases). CDR1 MGHRA and CDR2 YSYEKL come from the germline V gene. CDR3 length: 15 amino acids.